The 5 T cell receptor beta chains in this list originate from one sample, sequenced in a study of regulatory T cells in long-lasting Graves disease. Time point specified: newly diagnosed GD, antithyroid drugs for less than 3 months. From PBMCs, RNA was extracted and then used to make the TCR library. Construction of TCR beta libraries relied on iRepertoire HTBI primers and on Arm-PCR targeting CDR3 regions. From the multiplex PCR reads, TCRdb called clonotypes with MiXCR, one entry per CDR3 protein. The top ten clones hold approximately 17% of a sample with 400,000 to 500,000 distinct CDR3 sequences, 14% of them seen once. A further study also used this sample, focusing on T cells in Graves' hyperthyroidism and ophthalmopathy.

Material: peripheral blood mononuclear cells (PBMCs), obtained at new diagnosis, from a patient treated with antithyroid drugs. Source of these receptors: a woman between 45 and 65 years old with Graves disease.

In this sample, this clonotype turned up many times. This chain joins TRBV28 and TRBJ2-1; 7 bases agree with TRBD1. The length of the CDR3 is 14 residues. The junction had 12 bases not matched to a gene; V was cut back by 10 bases and J by 6 bases. Germline V gives CDR1 MDHEN, CDR2 SYDVKM. The CDR3 DNA reads TGTGCCACCACTCTCGGGGACAGCCGCAATGAGCAGTTCTTC. This gives the protein CATTLGDSRNEQFF. Based on the CDR3 plus reference TRBV28 and TRBJ2-1, the full variable domain is DVKVTQSSRYLVKRTGEKVFLECVQDMDHENMFWYRQDPGLGLRLIYFSYDVKMKEKGDIPEGYSVSREKKERFSLILESASTNQTSMYLCATTLGDSRNEQFFGPGTRLTVL.

This clonotype showed up many times. The rearrangement links TRBV20-1 to TRBJ2-7, with 12 bases fitting TRBD2. The CDR3 spans 13 residues. V was clipped by 5 bases and J by 4 bases; unmatched bases: 3. Germline CDR1 and CDR2: DFQATT and SNEGSKA (reference sequence). For the CDR3, the DNA is TGCAGTGCTCCGACTAGCGGGAGTTACGAGCAGTACTTC. This sequence encodes CSAPTSGSYEQYF.

This clonotype was seen ten or more times. J is TRBJ2-7 and V is TRBV6-1; 9 bases are a match to TRBD1. After removal of 6 bases from V and 7 bases from J, the junction contained 7 bases not matched to a gene. Germline lookup yields CDR1 MNHNS and CDR2 SASEGT. The CDR3 covers 13 residues. This CDR3 is CASSTGTGWEQYF. The DNA for the CDR3 is TGTGCCAGCAGCACCGGGACAGGGTGGGAGCAGTACTTC.

The sample holds many counts of this clonotype. The J gene is TRBJ2-1, the V gene TRBV28; 12 bases are a match to TRBD2. There are 16 residues in the CDR3. Germline V gene sequence: CDR1 MDHEN, CDR2 SYDVKM. Germline trimming cut 6 bases from V and 4 bases from J; bases unmatched to any gene: 7. CDR3 DNA: TGTGCCAGCAGACCACTTGGACTAGCGGGATACAATGAGCAGTTCTTC. This encodes CASRPLGLAGYNEQFF. The full variable domain, its missing parts supplied by reference TRBV28 and TRBJ2-1, is DVKVTQSSRYLVKRTGEKVFLECVQDMDHENMFWYRQDPGLGLRLIYFSYDVKMKEKGDIPEGYSVSREKKERFSLILESASTNQTSMYLCASRPLGLAGYNEQFFGPGTRLTVL.

In its sample, this clonotype was seen many times. The chain carries TRBV2 and TRBJ2-3; D remains ambiguous. CDR3 length: 14 amino acids. Germline V CDR1 and CDR2: SNHLY, FYNNEI. The ends were cut back, 9 bases at V and 0 bases at J, with 13 bases in the middle. The CDR3 sequence is CARKRLVSTDTQYF. The CDR3 nucleotides read TGTGCCAGGAAGAGACTGGTCAGCACAGATACGCAGTATTTT.